This TCR beta chain emerged from a study of identical twins. Template switching created a universal primer site, and the cDNA included unique molecular identifiers. From the 5' RACE reads, TCRdb called clonotypes with MiXCR, one entry per CDR3 protein. This table holds a few hundred thousand distinct CDR3 sequences, about a fifth found once. Germline CDR1 is DFQATT and CDR2 is SNEGSKA (reference sequence). The CDR3 is 17 amino acids. The V end was cut by 0 bases, the J end by 1 base, with 18 bases between. This clonotype was observed at least ten times. The chain carries TRBV20-1 and TRBJ1-1, with a tentative D call TRBD1 (5 bases). Material for sequencing was naive T cells sorted from blood. This TCR derives from a man over 45 in good health. DNA for the CDR3: TGCAGTGCTAGAGATCCGGTTTTAAGGGGTCGGAACACTGAAGCTTTCTTT. Translated: CSARDPVLRGRNTEAFF.